This entry lists 4 T cell receptor beta chains sequenced from one sample in a study of blood T cells in healthy people across ages. For the second PCR, which ran for roughly 6 to 12 cycles, a sample-barcoded 5' primer and a J-beta primer mix were used. Using its own MiXCR run on the 5' RACE reads, TCRdb lists one record per CDR3 protein. The repertoire holds hundreds of thousands of distinct CDR3 sequences, with roughly half as singletons. What was sequenced was blood. Receptor source: a man in his fifties or sixties in good health.

This clonotype was counted a single time. V gene TRBV6-1 combines with J gene TRBJ1-5; D is unresolved. CDR3 length equals 13 residues. Germline V CDR1 and CDR2: MNHNS, SASEGT. V shed 1 base and J shed 3 bases, with 4 bases lying between them. The CDR3 DNA reads TGTGCCAGCAGTGAAGGCCTCAATCAGCCCCAGCATTTT. Translated, it gives CASSEGLNQPQHF.

The chain uses TRBV28 and TRBJ2-3; 13 bases match TRBD2. The CDR3 spans 17 residues. With 4 bases clipped from V and 7 bases from J, the junction kept 11 bases outside the gene matches. Germline lookup yields CDR1 MDHEN and CDR2 SYDVKM. This CDR3 is CASSSTSGRVPRHTQYF. In DNA form, the CDR3 reads TGTGCCAGCAGTTCAACTAGCGGGAGGGTCCCTCGACATACGCAGTATTTT. Supplemented by reference TRBV28 and TRBJ2-3, the full variable domain reads DVKVTQSSRYLVKRTGEKVFLECVQDMDHENMFWYRQDPGLGLRLIYFSYDVKMKEKGDIPEGYSVSREKKERFSLILESASTNQTSMYLCASSSTSGRVPRHTQYFGPGTRLTVL.

This sequence joins TRBV7-2 and TRBJ2-7; tentatively, D is TRBD1 (5 bases). The CDR3 has 14 amino acids. The germline V and J ends were trimmed by 3 bases and 2 bases, with 11 bases remaining between them. CDR1 is SGHTA and CDR2 is FQGNSA in the germline V gene. The CDR3 nucleotides read TGTGCCAGCAGCTTTGGAAGGGGCACCTACGAGCAGTACTTC. This gives the protein CASSFGRGTYEQYF. The full variable domain, rest sourced from reference TRBV7-2 and TRBJ2-7, is GAGVSQSPSNKVTEKGKDVELRCDPISGHTALYWYRQSLGQGLEFLIYFQGNSAPDKSGLPSDRFSAERTGGSVSTLTIQRTQQEDSAVYLCASSFGRGTYEQYFGPGTRLTVT.

Details on this clonotype: Relative to the germline gene, one junction end is altered; a read error may explain this. This chain joins TRBV28 and TRBJ2-5, with D perhaps TRBD1 (6 bases). With the DNA end fitting TRBJ2-7 better, the J assignment may be wrong. The CDR3 loop spans 11 amino acids. Germline-derived CDR1 and CDR2 are MDHEN and SYDVKM. The CDR3 loop reads CAGSGQYEQYF. CDR3 coding DNA: TGTGCCGGCAGTGGACAGTACGAGCAGTACTTC.